This T cell receptor (beta chain) originates from a study of CD8 T cells in Susac syndrome. A quantity of 0.5 to 1 ug RNA underwent reverse transcription using random hexamers. Multiplex immunoSEQ PCR targeted 54 Vbeta and 13 Jbeta TCR beta segments. TCRdb reprocessed the immunoSEQ multiplex PCR reads via MiXCR and lists one record per CDR3 protein. The data show approximately 100,000 distinct CDR3 sequences, 85% to 95% seen once. Sequenced input: CD8+ T cells from PBMCs. The source of this sequence is a human donor in good health.

CDR3 in amino acids: CASSVLLAGHNEQFF. The CDR3, as DNA: TGTGCCAGCAGTGTCCTACTAGCGGGACACAATGAGCAGTTCTTC. This chain uses TRBV2 with TRBJ2-1; 10 bases fit TRBD2. Germline V gene data show CDR1 as SNHLY and CDR2 as FYNNEI. With 4 bases clipped from V and 5 bases from J, the junction kept 5 bases outside the gene matches. This CDR3 has 15 residues.